A selection of T cell receptor beta chains follows, all from one sample in a study of T-cell reconstitution after alpha-beta-depleted transplantation in children. Via MiXCR, TCRdb re-called the PCR reads, giving one row per CDR3 protein. The table includes about 240,000 distinct CDR3 sequences, approximately 12% detected once. Specimen: PBMCs from the stem cell graft donor, collected from the stem cell graft. The receptors derive from a human donor who donated a stem cell graft to a child with acute lymphoblastic leukemia. The CDR3 runs from the conserved cysteine through the conserved F or W. Fields, in order: V gene, D gene, J gene, clone size, CDR3 DNA, CDR3 protein. A D gene is named only where the DNA matches it firmly. Expanded clones are given a class, and other clones once, few, many or no size at all.

v_call: TRBV7-2
d_call: -
j_call: TRBJ1-1
clone_size: many
cdr3_nt: TGTGCCAGCAGCTCCCCGGGATTCCTGAACACTGAAGCTTTCTTT
cdr3_aa: CASSSPGFLNTEAFF

v_call: TRBV5-1
d_call: -
j_call: TRBJ2-3
clone_size: many
cdr3_nt: TGCGCCAGCGCTCCCCTTTTAGCGTGGTCCACAGATACGCAGTATTTT
cdr3_aa: CASAPLLAWSTDTQYF

v_call: TRBV4-1
d_call: TRBD2
j_call: TRBJ2-1
clone_size: few
cdr3_nt: TGCGCCAGCAGCCAAGATTTGGGACCTAGCGGGGCCTACAATGAGCAGTTCTTC
cdr3_aa: CASSQDLGPSGAYNEQFF

v_call: TRBV7-2
d_call: -
j_call: TRBJ2-5
clone_size: many
cdr3_nt: TGTGCCAGCAGCCTGGGGCCAGTTGGTGAGACCCAGTACTTC
cdr3_aa: CASSLGPVGETQYF

v_call: TRBV5-1
d_call: -
j_call: TRBJ2-2
clone_size: many
cdr3_nt: TGCGCCAGCAGCTTGGTCAGGGGGGCCACCGGGGAGCTGTTTTTT
cdr3_aa: CASSLVRGATGELFF

v_call: TRBV21-1
d_call: -
j_call: TRBJ1-1
clone_size: many
cdr3_nt: TGTGCCAGCAGTGGTGTTATTCGGGGGATGAACACTGAAGCTTTCTTT
cdr3_aa: CASSGVIRGMNTEAFF

v_call: TRBV7-9
d_call: -
j_call: TRBJ2-6
clone_size: few
cdr3_nt: TGTGCGCTAGGGGCCAACGTCCTGACTTTC
cdr3_aa: CALGANVLTF

v_call: TRBV20-1
d_call: -
j_call: TRBJ2-7
clone_size: -
cdr3_nt: TGCAGTGCCGTCGGACAGACCGACTACGAGCAGTACTTC
cdr3_aa: CSAVGQTDYEQYF

v_call: TRBV5-1
d_call: -
j_call: TRBJ1-5
clone_size: many
cdr3_nt: TGCGCCAGCAGCTTGGACGGGACTAGCAATCAGCCCCAGCATTTT
cdr3_aa: CASSLDGTSNQPQHF

v_call: TRBV28
d_call: -
j_call: TRBJ2-6
clone_size: many
cdr3_nt: TGTGCCAGCACTTCCGACCAGGGGCCGGGTGGGGCCAACGTCCTGACTTTC
cdr3_aa: CASTSDQGPGGANVLTF

v_call: TRBV7-9
d_call: -
j_call: TRBJ2-4
clone_size: -
cdr3_nt: TGTGCCAGCAGCTTAATCAGAACAGGACCGTACTTC
cdr3_aa: CASSLIRTGPYF

v_call: TRBV30
d_call: -
j_call: TRBJ1-2
clone_size: few
cdr3_nt: TGTGCCTGGGATACAGGGAAGGAGGCCACCTTC
cdr3_aa: CAWDTGKEATF

v_call: TRBV14
d_call: -
j_call: TRBJ2-5
clone_size: many
cdr3_nt: TGTGCCAGCAGCCAAGCGGGTAACGGGGAGACCCAGTACTTC
cdr3_aa: CASSQAGNGETQYF

v_call: TRBV28
d_call: -
j_call: TRBJ2-5
clone_size: many
cdr3_nt: TGTGCCAGCCACCCCAGGGGTACCTTAAGGGAGACCCAGTACTTC
cdr3_aa: CASHPRGTLRETQYF

v_call: TRBV18
d_call: -
j_call: TRBJ2-1
clone_size: many
cdr3_nt: TGTGCCAGCTCACCACGGGAGAATGAGCAGTTCTTC
cdr3_aa: CASSPRENEQFF

v_call: TRBV11-2
d_call: TRBD1
j_call: TRBJ1-2
clone_size: many
cdr3_nt: TGTGCCAGCAGCGCGCGGCCCGGGACAGTTTCTTCTAACTATGGCTACACCTTC
cdr3_aa: CASSARPGTVSSNYGYTF

v_call: TRBV4-3
d_call: -
j_call: TRBJ2-3
clone_size: many
cdr3_nt: TGCGCCAGCAGCCAAGGGCCCGAAGGGGGGACGCAGTATTTT
cdr3_aa: CASSQGPEGGTQYF

v_call: TRBV27
d_call: TRBD1
j_call: TRBJ1-2
clone_size: many
cdr3_nt: TGTGCCAGCAGTTTGGGGCAGGGGGGCCCCTATGGCTACACCTTC
cdr3_aa: CASSLGQGGPYGYTF

v_call: TRBV12-3/TRBV12-4
d_call: TRBD2
j_call: TRBJ2-1
clone_size: few
cdr3_nt: TGTGCCAGCAGTCCCCGGACTAGCGGGGGGGTCAGGTCCTACAATGAGCAGTTCTTC
cdr3_aa: CASSPRTSGGVRSYNEQFF

v_call: TRBV28
d_call: -
j_call: TRBJ1-5
clone_size: many
cdr3_nt: TGTGCCAGCAGTTTTACGGTGAATCAGCCCCAGCATTTT
cdr3_aa: CASSFTVNQPQHF

v_call: TRBV7-2
d_call: TRBD1
j_call: TRBJ1-2
clone_size: -
cdr3_nt: TGTGCCAGCAGCCTACTACAGGGGGCAGGTGGCTACACCTTC
cdr3_aa: CASSLLQGAGGYTF

v_call: TRBV7-7
d_call: TRBD2
j_call: TRBJ2-1
clone_size: many
cdr3_nt: TGTGCTAGCAGCTTAGACCCCACTAGCGGGACTGAGCAGTTCTTC
cdr3_aa: CASSLDPTSGTEQFF

v_call: TRBV11-2
d_call: -
j_call: TRBJ2-1
clone_size: few
cdr3_nt: TGTGCCAGCAGCTCCCGGGGGGCCCTCGACCGAATAAACAATGAGCAGTTCTTC
cdr3_aa: CASSSRGALDRINNEQFF

v_call: TRBV5-5
d_call: TRBD1
j_call: TRBJ1-1
clone_size: many
cdr3_nt: TGTGCCAGCAGCATACGGACAGGGATTTCCACTTTCTTT
cdr3_aa: CASSIRTGISTFF

v_call: TRBV5-8
d_call: -
j_call: TRBJ2-7
clone_size: many
cdr3_nt: TGTGCCAGCAGCTTGTGGCCGGGACAAGGCTACGAGCAGTACTTC
cdr3_aa: CASSLWPGQGYEQYF

v_call: TRBV7-2
d_call: TRBD1
j_call: TRBJ1-1
clone_size: many
cdr3_nt: TGTGCCAGCAGCTCGGACAGGGGGCCCGCCGAGGCTTTCTTT
cdr3_aa: CASSSDRGPAEAFF

v_call: TRBV12-5
d_call: -
j_call: TRBJ2-3
clone_size: -
cdr3_nt: TGTGCTAGTGGTTTGTCGACAGGCGGTACGCAGTATTTT
cdr3_aa: CASGLSTGGTQYF

v_call: TRBV28
d_call: -
j_call: TRBJ2-7
clone_size: -
cdr3_nt: TGTGCCAGCAGTACAAGACTCGGACAGTCCTACGAGCAGTACTTC
cdr3_aa: CASSTRLGQSYEQYF

v_call: TRBV28
d_call: TRBD2
j_call: TRBJ2-5
clone_size: many
cdr3_nt: TGTGCCAGCAGTCAACTAGCGAACCAAGAGACCCAGTACTTC
cdr3_aa: CASSQLANQETQYF

v_call: TRBV6-5
d_call: TRBD2
j_call: TRBJ2-7
clone_size: many
cdr3_nt: TGTGCCAGCAGTTACTCCCGGACTAGCGGTTACTACGAGCAGTACTTC
cdr3_aa: CASSYSRTSGYYEQYF

v_call: TRBV20-1
d_call: TRBD2
j_call: TRBJ2-7
clone_size: many
cdr3_nt: TGCAGTGCTAGAGCTATACCGTGGTTCAAGCGGGGGTTGGTCGAGCAGTACTTC
cdr3_aa: CSARAIPWFKRGLVEQYF

v_call: TRBV10-2
d_call: -
j_call: TRBJ2-7
clone_size: -
cdr3_nt: TGCGCCAGCGGACTGGACAGCTACTACGAGCAGTACTTC
cdr3_aa: CASGLDSYYEQYF

v_call: TRBV7-2
d_call: -
j_call: TRBJ1-6
clone_size: few
cdr3_nt: TGTGCCAGCAGCTTGAGGGTTCGAAATTCACCCCTCCACTTT
cdr3_aa: CASSLRVRNSPLHF

v_call: TRBV10-3
d_call: TRBD2
j_call: TRBJ2-1
clone_size: few
cdr3_nt: TGTGCCATCAGTGACCGGCTAGCGGCTACCTCAAGCTCCTACAATGAGCAGTTCTTC
cdr3_aa: CAISDRLAATSSSYNEQFF

v_call: TRBV9
d_call: -
j_call: TRBJ1-1
clone_size: many
cdr3_nt: TGTGCCAGCAGCGCTTCAGGGAGATGGAACACTGAAGCTTTCTTT
cdr3_aa: CASSASGRWNTEAFF

v_call: TRBV28
d_call: TRBD1
j_call: TRBJ2-4
clone_size: many
cdr3_nt: TGTGCCAGCAGACCGATGGGACAGGGGGCTACCAAAAACATTCAGTACTTC
cdr3_aa: CASRPMGQGATKNIQYF

v_call: TRBV7-2
d_call: -
j_call: TRBJ2-7
clone_size: many
cdr3_nt: TGTGCCAGCAGCTTAGAGGGCTATAGCGAGCAGTACTTC
cdr3_aa: CASSLEGYSEQYF

v_call: TRBV30
d_call: -
j_call: TRBJ1-3
clone_size: many
cdr3_nt: TGTGCCTCGACTGGGGGCTCTGGAAACACCATATATTTT
cdr3_aa: CASTGGSGNTIYF

v_call: TRBV7-3
d_call: TRBD2
j_call: TRBJ2-7
clone_size: many
cdr3_nt: TGTGCCAGCAGCCCGACACATGGGGGGACTAGCGGGATATACGAGCAGTACTTC
cdr3_aa: CASSPTHGGTSGIYEQYF

v_call: TRBV20-1
d_call: -
j_call: TRBJ1-5
clone_size: many
cdr3_nt: TGCAGTGCTAGAAGAGGCGACCAGCCCCAGCATTTT
cdr3_aa: CSARRGDQPQHF

v_call: TRBV18
d_call: -
j_call: TRBJ2-7
clone_size: many
cdr3_nt: TGTGCCAGCTCTATCGGCCAGGGGCCCTCCTACGAGCAGTACTTC
cdr3_aa: CASSIGQGPSYEQYF

v_call: TRBV24-1
d_call: TRBD1
j_call: TRBJ2-7
clone_size: many
cdr3_nt: TGTGCCACCAGTGACTCGACAGGGCCTTCCTACGAGCAGTACTTC
cdr3_aa: CATSDSTGPSYEQYF

v_call: TRBV14
d_call: -
j_call: TRBJ1-1
clone_size: many
cdr3_nt: TGTGCCAGCAGCCAGAGGGCAGGCTATATGAACACTGAAGCTTTCTTT
cdr3_aa: CASSQRAGYMNTEAFF

v_call: TRBV6-2/TRBV6-3
d_call: -
j_call: TRBJ1-5
clone_size: many
cdr3_nt: TGTGCCAGCAGGGATCTACAGGGTATTAATCAGCCCCAGCATTTT
cdr3_aa: CASRDLQGINQPQHF

v_call: TRBV27
d_call: -
j_call: TRBJ1-6
clone_size: many
cdr3_nt: TGTGCCAGCAGTGGGCGGGGGTCCTATAATTCACCCCTCCACTTT
cdr3_aa: CASSGRGSYNSPLHF

v_call: TRBV20-1
d_call: -
j_call: TRBJ2-7
clone_size: many
cdr3_nt: TGCAGTGCTAGAGATGCAGTCTACGAGCAGTACTTC
cdr3_aa: CSARDAVYEQYF

v_call: TRBV29-1
d_call: TRBD1
j_call: TRBJ2-6
clone_size: many
cdr3_nt: TGCAGCGTTGAACTAAGCGACAGGGGGACCCCTGGGGCCAACGTCCTGACTTTC
cdr3_aa: CSVELSDRGTPGANVLTF

v_call: TRBV14
d_call: -
j_call: TRBJ1-6
clone_size: many
cdr3_nt: TGTGCCAGCAGCCAAGTAATCCTAGCTGGTTCACCCCTCCACTTT
cdr3_aa: CASSQVILAGSPLHF

v_call: TRBV4-3
d_call: TRBD2
j_call: TRBJ2-1
clone_size: many
cdr3_nt: TGCGCCAGCAGCCGGTTAGGACTAGCGGGCTCCTACAATGAGCAGTTCTTC
cdr3_aa: CASSRLGLAGSYNEQFF

v_call: TRBV12-3/TRBV12-4
d_call: TRBD1
j_call: TRBJ2-1
clone_size: once
cdr3_nt: TGTGCCAGGAGCCAGGGGGCGCGGGAGCAGTTCTTC
cdr3_aa: CARSQGAREQFF